These 3 T cell receptor beta chains share one sample of origin, sequenced in a study of T cells in Graves' hyperthyroidism and ophthalmopathy. RNA transcripts yielded amplified TCR beta CDR3 regions. HTBI primers were used for first-round RT-PCR of the TCR CDR3. TCRdb reprocessed the multiplex PCR reads via MiXCR and lists one record per CDR3 protein. This sample has around 800,000 distinct CDR3 sequences, with 38% found just once. The sequencing sample was made of blood. The receptors derive from a young man with Graves' hyperthyroidism.

This clonotype was observed many times. The J gene is TRBJ1-6, the V gene TRBV12-3 or TRBV12-4; the D gene is possibly TRBD1 (6 bases). CDR3 size: 15 residues. Trimming took 5 bases from V and 9 from J, leaving 17 bases between them. The CDR3 protein is CASSPSGAGFSPLHF. CDR3 nucleotide sequence: TGTGCCAGCAGTCCCTCAGGGGCTGGGTTTTCACCCCTCCACTTT.

J is TRBJ2-5 and V is TRBV24-1; D possibly matches TRBD1 or TRBD2 (5 bases each). This CDR3 spans 13 amino acids. Germline CDR1 and CDR2: KGHDR and SFDVKD. With 4 bases removed from V and 5 bases from J, the gap between germline ends came to 10 bases. The CDR3 here is CATSEGTGETQYF. CDR3 nucleotide sequence: TGTGCCACCAGTGAAGGGACCGGGGAGACCCAGTACTTC.

This clonotype was detected ten times or more. The J gene is TRBJ1-2, the V gene TRBV12-3 or TRBV12-4; D unresolved. CDR3 length: 12 residues. The V and J ends lost 7 bases and 5 bases respectively, with 11 bases between them. CDR3 DNA sequence: TGTGCCAGCACCATCGGAGCTTATGGCTACACCTTC. Residues: CASTIGAYGYTF.